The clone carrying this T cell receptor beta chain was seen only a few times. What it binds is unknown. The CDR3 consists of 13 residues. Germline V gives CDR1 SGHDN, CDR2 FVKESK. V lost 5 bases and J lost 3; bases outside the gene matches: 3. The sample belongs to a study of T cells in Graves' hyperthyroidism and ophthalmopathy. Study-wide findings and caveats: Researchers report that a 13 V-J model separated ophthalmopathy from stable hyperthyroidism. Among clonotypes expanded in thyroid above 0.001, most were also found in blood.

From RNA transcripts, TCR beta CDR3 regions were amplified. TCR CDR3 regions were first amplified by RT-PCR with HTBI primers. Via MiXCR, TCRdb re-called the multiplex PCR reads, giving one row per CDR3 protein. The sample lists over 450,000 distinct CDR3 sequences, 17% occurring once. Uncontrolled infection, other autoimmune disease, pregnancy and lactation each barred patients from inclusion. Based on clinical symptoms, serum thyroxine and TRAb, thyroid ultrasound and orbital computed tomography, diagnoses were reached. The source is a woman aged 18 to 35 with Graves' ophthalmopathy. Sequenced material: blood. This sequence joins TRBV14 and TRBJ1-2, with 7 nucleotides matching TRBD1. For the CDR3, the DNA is TGTGCCAGCAGCGAGGGACAGTACTATGGCTACACCTTC. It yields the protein CASSEGQYYGYTF. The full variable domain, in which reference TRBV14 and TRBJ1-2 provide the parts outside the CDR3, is EAGVTQFPSHSVIEKGQTVTLRCDPISGHDNLYWYRRVMGKEIKFLLHFVKESKQDESGMPNNRFLAERTGGTYSTLKVQPAELEDSGVYFCASSEGQYYGYTFGSGTRLTVV.